Listed below are T cell receptor beta chains from one sample, sequenced in a study of blood T cell repertoires in COVID-19. Clones were read by immunoSEQ multiplex PCR, and TCRdb kept only the in-frame ones, dropping some. The sample consists of approximately 320,000 clones, roughly nine tenths of them appearing once. Sequenced material: PBMCs or T cells enriched from blood (not recorded which). The receptors were sampled from a man in his 60s who had recovered from COVID-19. CDR3s include the opening cysteine and the closing phenylalanine or tryptophan. D genes are given only for firm matches. Clone size is not always given. Where it is, it says once, few, many or a class for expanded clones.

DNA,CDR3,J,size,V,D
TGCAGCGTTCGACTAGCGGGGGGTTCTCCACTCTACGAGCAGTACTTC,CSVRLAGGSPLYEQYF,TRBJ2-7,-,TRBV29-1,TRBD2
TGTGCCAGCTTCGGGCAGGGGCTGAACACTGAAGCTTTCTTT,CASFGQGLNTEAFF,TRBJ1-1,-,TRBV18,-
TGTGCCAGCTCACCGGTCGACAGGGTCCCCACAGATACGCAGTATTTT,CASSPVDRVPTDTQYF,TRBJ2-3,-,TRBV18,TRBD1
TGCAGCGTTGGTAGGGGTGGGAACACTGAAGCTTTCTTT,CSVGRGGNTEAFF,TRBJ1-1,-,TRBV29-1,-
TGTGCCAGCAGCTTGGGAGGATCCAACACTGAAGCTTTCTTT,CASSLGGSNTEAFF,TRBJ1-1,-,TRBV7-3,-
TGTGCCAGCTCCCAGGACAGGCCGGGAAACACCATATATTTT,CASSQDRPGNTIYF,TRBJ1-3,-,TRBV18,TRBD1
TGCGCCAGCAGGCGACTAGCGGGAGTTAACGAGCAGTACTTC,CASRRLAGVNEQYF,TRBJ2-7,few,TRBV4-1,TRBD2
TGCAGCGTTGGGGGGACAGGGAATTTAAATGAAAAACTGTTTTTT,CSVGGTGNLNEKLFF,TRBJ1-4,-,TRBV29-1,TRBD1
TGTGCCAGCAGCTTAGGTACGGGACAGGCGGGGACAGATACGCAGTATTTT,CASSLGTGQAGTDTQYF,TRBJ2-3,-,TRBV7-9,TRBD1
TGCGCCAGCAGCTCCTCCGGGACAGGGGGACTTGAGCGTGAAGCTTTCTTT,CASSSSGTGGLEREAFF,TRBJ1-1,-,TRBV5-1,TRBD1
TGTGCCATCAGTGATGACAGGGGCCGCACAGATACGCAGTATTTT,CAISDDRGRTDTQYF,TRBJ2-3,-,TRBV10-3,TRBD1
TGTGCCAGCAGCTACGTAGCGGGAGCTATATACAATGAGCAGTTCTTC,CASSYVAGAIYNEQFF,TRBJ2-1,-,TRBV5-8,TRBD2
TGTGCCAGCAGGGCCGGACAGGGAACTTCACCCCTCCACTTT,CASRAGQGTSPLHF,TRBJ1-6,-,TRBV6-4,TRBD1
TGTGCCTGGAGAATACAGGGGGGGCCACCCCTCCACTTT,CAWRIQGGPPLHF,TRBJ1-6,-,TRBV30,TRBD1
TGTGCCACCACCCGGGAGCCACGGTCTGGGGCCAACGTCCTGACTTTC,CATTREPRSGANVLTF,TRBJ2-6,-,TRBV15,-
TGTGCCAGCAGCCAAAGCGGGAGCCACTATGAGCAGTTCTTC,CASSQSGSHYEQFF,TRBJ2-1,-,TRBV7-3,TRBD2
TGTGCCAGCAGCCTCGAAGGAGCAGGGGTCTCCTACGAGCAGTACTTC,CASSLEGAGVSYEQYF,TRBJ2-7,-,TRBV9,-
TGTGCCACCAGTGGACGACACGCCCAAGAGACCCAGTACTTC,CATSGRHAQETQYF,TRBJ2-5,-,TRBV24-1,-
TGTGCCAGCAGCTTAGGGGGGCCTAATAATTCACCCCTCCACTTT,CASSLGGPNNSPLHF,TRBJ1-6,-,TRBV13,-
TGTGCCAGCAGCACCGAACCTACAGGGACCGGCACAGATACGCAGTATTTT,CASSTEPTGTGTDTQYF,TRBJ2-3,-,TRBV7-9,-
TGTGCCAGCAGTCGGACTAGCGGATCCTCCTACGAGCAGTACTTC,CASSRTSGSSYEQYF,TRBJ2-7,-,TRBV6-5,TRBD2
TGTGCCAGCAGTCCGGGGGAAGTCTACGAGCAGTACTTC,CASSPGEVYEQYF,TRBJ2-7,-,TRBV7-3,-
TGTGCCAGCAGAGAGACAGGGACTTATGGCTACACCTTC,CASRETGTYGYTF,TRBJ1-2,-,TRBV7-8,TRBD1
TGCGCCAGCAGCTTCGGGGGGCCCACAGATACGCAGTATTTT,CASSFGGPTDTQYF,TRBJ2-3,-,TRBV5-1,-
TGTGCCAGCAGTTTATCGAGGGGGACCGGGGAGCTGTTTTTT,CASSLSRGTGELFF,TRBJ2-2,-,TRBV27,-
TGTGCCAGAAGTCAATACAGGGGCGCAGGTGAAAAACTGTTTTTT,CARSQYRGAGEKLFF,TRBJ1-4,-,TRBV5-3,TRBD1
TGTGCCAGCAGCCAGGGACAGGGTAGAAGGGAGCAGTACTTC,CASSQGQGRREQYF,TRBJ2-7,-,TRBV14,TRBD1
TGTGCCAGTAGTCCGGGACAGGGGGTCTATGGCTACACCTTC,CASSPGQGVYGYTF,TRBJ1-2,-,TRBV19,TRBD1
TGTGCCAGCAGCTTGGAGCAGGTTAGGGGTGAAGCTTTCTTT,CASSLEQVRGEAFF,TRBJ1-1,-,TRBV5-6,-
TGTGCCAGCAGGGCTAGCGGGAGCGACGAGCAGTACTTC,CASRASGSDEQYF,TRBJ2-7,-,TRBV12-3/TRBV12-4,TRBD2
TGTGCCAGCAGCCCCGGCCTACAGGCTTTGGCCCTTCAATATAGCAATCAGCCCCAGCATTTT,CASSPGLQALALQYSNQPQHF,TRBJ1-5,-,TRBV27,-
TGTGCCAGCAGCTTGGTATCCCCGGGATCCACTGAAGCTTTCTTT,CASSLVSPGSTEAFF,TRBJ1-1,-,TRBV5-5,-
TGTGCCAGCAGCTCATCCGGGACAGGGGGGCCCGAGCAGTACTTC,CASSSSGTGGPEQYF,TRBJ2-7,once,TRBV9,TRBD1
TGTGCCAGCAGCTTAATAAAGGGGGCGAAGCGGTCCAGCTCCTACGAGCAGTACTTC,CASSLIKGAKRSSSYEQYF,TRBJ2-7,-,TRBV11-2,TRBD1
TGTGCCAGCAGCTTGGAGGGGATTAGGACGCCAAGGGACTACGAGCAGTACTTC,CASSLEGIRTPRDYEQYF,TRBJ2-7,-,TRBV5-5,-
TGTGCCAGCGAAACATCCGCGGGTGGTCAGCCCCAGCATTTT,CASETSAGGQPQHF,TRBJ1-5,once,TRBV28,-
TGTGCCAGCTCACCACCGGAGACAGTGTACGGGCAGTACTTC,CASSPPETVYGQYF,TRBJ2-7,-,TRBV18,-
TGTGCCAGCAGTGGGAGATACAGAGCTAGTTCGGGCTGGGGCACAGATACGCAGTATTTT,CASSGRYRASSGWGTDTQYF,TRBJ2-3,-,TRBV28,-